This note documents a single TCR beta chain sequence. Since a much larger clone is just one base distant, this may be a read error. These data belong to a study of T cells in Graves' hyperthyroidism and ophthalmopathy. PBMCs came from less than 11 ml fresh peripheral blood. Germline V gives CDR1 DFQATT, CDR2 SNEGSKA (reference sequence). The CDR3 extends over 17 amino acids. The TCR beta CDR3 regions underwent amplification using RNA transcripts as the source. A set of HTBI primers served as the primers for a first-round RT-PCR of the TCR CDR3. Each CDR3 protein gets one entry after TCRdb re-called the multiplex PCR reads with MiXCR. Altogether a few hundred thousand distinct CDR3 sequences are present, approximately 15% being singletons, with the ten largest covering roughly 5.5%.

Sequencing was carried out using blood. This rearrangement joins TRBV20-1 to TRBJ1-5; D unresolved. The sequence was obtained from a woman aged 25 to 39 with Graves' hyperthyroidism that later progressed to Graves' ophthalmopathy. CDR3 DNA: TGCGGTGCTAGAGATGAAAGGGTCGTACAGCTCAATCAGCCCCAGCATTTT. The encoded protein is CGARDERVVQLNQPQHF.